This T cell receptor beta chain was captured by sequencing in a study of T cell responses to AZD1222 COVID-19 vaccine. Study results and limitations: Just a handful of people given AZD1222 tested seropositive at baseline. Spike-specific TCR breadth and depth both grew after two AZD1222 doses.

Data came from immunoSEQ multiplex PCR; TCRdb stores just in-frame clones and leaves some out. The sample has over 90,000 clones; 90% to 95% are singletons. The germline CDR1 and CDR2 sequences are SGHRS and YFSETQ. This CDR3 contains 15 residues. Trimming left V 7 bases short and J 7 bases short, with 23 bases between. With respect to this clone: Its antigen is as yet unknown.

This TCR was sampled from an adult in good health. The chain couples TRBV5-1 to TRBJ1-2; D may be TRBD1 (5 bases). The sample was peripheral blood, taken on day 0 of AZD1222 vaccination. The CDR3 DNA is TGCGCCAGCCAGCTTGTAACGGGGACCTCGGCTGGCTACACCTTC. Translating it yields CASQLVTGTSAGYTF.